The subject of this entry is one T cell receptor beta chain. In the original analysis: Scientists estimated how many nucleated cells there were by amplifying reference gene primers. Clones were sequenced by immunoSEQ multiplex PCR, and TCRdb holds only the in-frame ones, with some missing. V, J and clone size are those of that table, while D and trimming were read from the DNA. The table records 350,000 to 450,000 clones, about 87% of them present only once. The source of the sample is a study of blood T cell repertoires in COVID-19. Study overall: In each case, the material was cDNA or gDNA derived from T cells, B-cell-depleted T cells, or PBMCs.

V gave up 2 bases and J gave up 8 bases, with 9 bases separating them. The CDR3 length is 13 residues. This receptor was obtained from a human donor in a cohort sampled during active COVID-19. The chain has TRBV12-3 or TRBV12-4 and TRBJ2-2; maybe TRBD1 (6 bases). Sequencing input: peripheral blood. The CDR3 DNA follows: TGTGCCAGCAGTTTACAGGGGAGTGGGGAGCTGTTTTTT. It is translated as CASSLQGSGELFF.